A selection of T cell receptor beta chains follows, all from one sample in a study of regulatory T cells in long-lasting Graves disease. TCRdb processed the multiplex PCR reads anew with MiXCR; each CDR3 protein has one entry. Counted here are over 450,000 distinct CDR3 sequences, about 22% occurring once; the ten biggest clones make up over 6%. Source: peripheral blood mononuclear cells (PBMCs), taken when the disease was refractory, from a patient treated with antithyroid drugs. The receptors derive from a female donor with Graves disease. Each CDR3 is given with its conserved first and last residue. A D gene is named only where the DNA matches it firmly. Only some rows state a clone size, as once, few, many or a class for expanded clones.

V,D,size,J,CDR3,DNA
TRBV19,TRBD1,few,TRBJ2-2,CASSIGTGTGELFF,TGTGCCAGTAGTATCGGGACAGGGACCGGGGAGCTGTTTTTT
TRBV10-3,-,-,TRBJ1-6,CAISESSGLGNSPLHF,TGTGCCATCAGTGAGTCAAGTGGGCTCGGCAATTCACCCCTCCACTTT
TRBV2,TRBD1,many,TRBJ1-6,CASSRQGTGNSPLHF,TGTGCCAGCAGTAGACAGGGAACCGGGAATTCACCCCTCCACTTT
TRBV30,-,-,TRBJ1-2,CAWSTTGGNGYTF,TGTGCCTGGAGTACGACGGGGGGGAATGGCTACACCTTC
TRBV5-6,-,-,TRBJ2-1,CASIHLTSDNEQFF,TGTGCCAGCATCCACCTGACTAGTGACAATGAGCAGTTCTTC
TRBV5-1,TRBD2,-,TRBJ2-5,CASRGGFQETQYF,TGCGCCAGCAGGGGGGGGTTCCAAGAGACCCAGTACTTC
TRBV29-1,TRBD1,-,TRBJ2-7,CSVGTGGIYEQYF,TGCAGCGTTGGTACAGGGGGGATCTACGAGCAGTACTTC
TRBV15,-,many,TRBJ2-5,CATSRDVPLRETVETQYF,TGTGCCACCAGCAGAGATGTCCCTTTGCGGGAAACTGTGGAGACCCAGTACTTC
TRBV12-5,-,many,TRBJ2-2,CASGLVRGELFF,TGTGCTAGTGGTTTGGTACGAGGGGAGCTGTTTTTT
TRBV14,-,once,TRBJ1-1,CASSQMVWGRTEAFF,TGTGCCAGCAGCCAAATGGTATGGGGTCGCACTGAAGCTTTCTTT
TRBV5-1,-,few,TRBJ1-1,CASRDNSEAFF,TGCGCCAGCAGGGACAACAGTGAAGCTTTCTTT
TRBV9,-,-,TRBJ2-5,CASSAQWGLYQETQYF,TGTGCCAGCAGCGCACAGTGGGGCTTATACCAAGAGACCCAGTACTTC
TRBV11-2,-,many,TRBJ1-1,CASSWTAYGTEAFF,TGTGCCAGCAGCTGGACAGCATACGGCACTGAAGCTTTCTTT